The 10 T cell receptor beta chains presented below share a single source sample, sequenced in a study of blood T cell repertoires in COVID-19. Profiling relied on immunoSEQ multiplex PCR, and the TCRdb table lists in-frame clones only, not all of them. The table has 150,000 to 200,000 clones, 70% to 90% seen once; the top ten hold less than 1%. Sequenced: peripheral blood. All receptors come from a man younger than 35 with acute or convalescent COVID-19.

The chain has TRBV4-1 and TRBJ1-2, with D possibly matching TRBD1 (6 bases). The V end was cut by 5 bases, the J end by 2 bases, with 21 bases between. CDR3 length equals 17 residues. Germline assignment: CDR1 MGHRA and CDR2 YSYEKL. DNA for the CDR3: TGCGCCAGCAGCTACGATCACCAGGGGAACTTAAACTATGGCTACACCTTC. Translation gives CASSYDHQGNLNYGYTF.

The chain joins TRBV4-1 to TRBJ1-1, with D unresolved. Trimming cost V 0 bases and J 4 bases, with 6 bases left between them. CDR1 is MGHRA, CDR2 YSYEKL, per germline. The CDR3 contains 13 residues. The CDR3 sequence: CASSQDTTTEAFF. CDR3 DNA sequence: TGCGCCAGCAGCCAAGATACAACCACTGAAGCTTTCTTT.

With regard to this clone: The sample carries other DNA sequences with the same CDR3. This rearrangement joins TRBV29-1 to TRBJ2-7; weak D call: TRBD1 (8 bases). V lost 7 bases, J lost 3 bases, and 13 bases lay in between. This CDR3 comprises 12 residues. The germline V gene encodes CDR1 SQVTM and CDR2 ANQGSEA. CDR3 sequence reads: CSAQGGSYEQYF. Written as DNA, the CDR3 is TGCAGCGCACAGGGGGGGAGCTACGAGCAGTACTTC.

This rearrangement joins TRBV3-1 (or the pseudogene TRBV3-2) to TRBJ2-1; 11 bases match TRBD2. Per germline, CDR1 LGHDT and CDR2 YNNKEL (reference sequence). V trimming: 3 bases; J trimming: 5 bases; junction bases outside the gene matches: 12. The CDR3 is 18 amino acids. The CDR3 is CASSHDGTQLAGDNEQFF. Here the CDR3 DNA reads TGTGCCAGCAGCCACGATGGGACTCAACTAGCGGGGGACAATGAGCAGTTCTTC.

The chain recombines TRBV7-6 with TRBJ1-3; D call uncertain. Trimming stripped 1 base from V and 0 bases from J, with 4 bases between. The length of the CDR3 is 14 residues. Germline CDR1 is SGHVS and CDR2 is FNYEAQ. The CDR3 spells CASSLGGSGNTIYF. The CDR3, as DNA: TGTGCCAGCAGCTTAGGAGGCTCTGGAAACACCATATATTTT. Looking up the rest from reference TRBV7-6 and TRBJ1-3 gives the full variable domain: GAGVSQSPRYKVTKRGQDVALRCDPISGHVSLYWYRQALGQGPEFLTYFNYEAQQDKSGLPNDRFSAERPEGSISTLTIQRTEQRDSAMYRCASSLGGSGNTIYFGEGSWLTVV.

The chain has TRBV19 and TRBJ2-1; TRBD2 is a possible D gene (5 bases). CDR1 is LNHDA, CDR2 SQIVND, per germline (reference sequence). V was shortened by 4 bases and J by 4 bases, with 11 bases between the two germline ends. The CDR3 runs to 14 residues. The CDR3 nucleotides are TGTGCCAGTAGTAAAACGGGGATTTACAATGAGCAGTTCTTC. Its protein product is CASSKTGIYNEQFF.

Comment on this clone: Other DNA variants within this sample encode the same CDR3. The chain links TRBV6-5 to TRBJ1-3; 7 bases align to TRBD1. Trimming took 6 bases from V and 4 from J; bases not matched to a gene: 3. The germline V gene has CDR1 MNHEY and CDR2 SVGAGI. The CDR3 is 13 amino acids. CDR3 DNA sequence: TGTGCCAGCAGCCCGACAGGGGGAAACACCATATATTTT. This gives the protein CASSPTGGNTIYF.

V and J are TRBV4-1 and TRBJ2-2; TRBD1 matches at 9 bases. J was trimmed by 6 bases and V by 0 bases; bases with no gene match: 11. CDR1 is MGHRA, CDR2 YSYEKL, per germline. This CDR3 comprises 18 residues. The CDR3 nucleotides read TGCGCCAGCAGCCAAGATACAGGGGGCGCGATGAGGCCCGGGGAGCTGTTTTTT. It codes for CASSQDTGGAMRPGELFF.

J is TRBJ2-7 and V is TRBV4-2, with D possibly matching TRBD2 (7 bases). V was pared by 1 base and J by 5 bases, with 18 bases between. The CDR3 spans 16 residues. Germline assignment: CDR1 LGHNA and CDR2 YNFKEQ. The CDR3 loop is CASSQVGGGAPDEQYF. CDR3 bases: TGTGCCAGCAGCCAAGTTGGTGGGGGGGCCCCTGACGAGCAGTACTTC.

This chain joins TRBV24-1 and TRBJ2-1; a possible D gene is TRBD2 (5 bases). Germline loops: CDR1 KGHDR, CDR2 SFDVKD. The CDR3 runs to 18 residues. Trimming took 4 bases from V and 9 from J, leaving 27 bases between them. The CDR3 DNA reads as TGTGCCACCAGTGAAGGGTGGAAGACAACCTCGGGAAGAAGTGAGCAGTTCTTC. Translated: CATSEGWKTTSGRSEQFF.